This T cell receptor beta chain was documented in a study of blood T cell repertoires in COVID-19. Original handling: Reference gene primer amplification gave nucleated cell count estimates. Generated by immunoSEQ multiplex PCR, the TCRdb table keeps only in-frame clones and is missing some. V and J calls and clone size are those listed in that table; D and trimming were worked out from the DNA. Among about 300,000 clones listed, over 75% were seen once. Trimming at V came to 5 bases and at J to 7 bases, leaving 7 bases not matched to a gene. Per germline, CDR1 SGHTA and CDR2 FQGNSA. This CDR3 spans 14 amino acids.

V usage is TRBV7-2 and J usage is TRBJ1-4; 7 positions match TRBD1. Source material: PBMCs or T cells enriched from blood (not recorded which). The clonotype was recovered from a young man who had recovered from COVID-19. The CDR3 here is CASSGQGVSEKLFF. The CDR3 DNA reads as TGTGCCAGCAGCGGGCAGGGGGTTAGTGAAAAACTGTTTTTT.